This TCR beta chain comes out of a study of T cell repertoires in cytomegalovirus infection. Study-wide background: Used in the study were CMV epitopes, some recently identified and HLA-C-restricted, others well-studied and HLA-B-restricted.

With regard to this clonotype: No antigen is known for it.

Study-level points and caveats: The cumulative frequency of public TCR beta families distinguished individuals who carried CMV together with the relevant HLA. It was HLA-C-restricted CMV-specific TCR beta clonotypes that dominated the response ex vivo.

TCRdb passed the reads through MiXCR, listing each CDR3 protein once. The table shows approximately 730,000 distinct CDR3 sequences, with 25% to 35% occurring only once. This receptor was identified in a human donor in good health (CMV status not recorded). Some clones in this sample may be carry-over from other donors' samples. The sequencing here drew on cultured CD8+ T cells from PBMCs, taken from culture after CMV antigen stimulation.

In DNA form, the CDR3 reads TGTGCCACCAGCAGAGAGTACGGGAGCTCCTACAATGAGCAGTTCTTC. It specifies CATSREYGSSYNEQFF. The rearrangement uses TRBV15 and TRBJ2-1; D might be TRBD2 (6 bases). V lost 0 bases, J lost 0 bases, and 9 bases lay in between. The CDR3 spans 16 residues. In germline, CDR1 is LNHNV, CDR2 YYDKDF (reference sequence).